These 20 T cell receptor beta chains were all obtained from the same sample, sequenced in a study of beta chain features in type 1 diabetes (dated by TCRdb to 2017 to 2018). Receptor libraries were prepared by the immunoSEQ multiplex PCR assay. The High Capacity cDNA Reverse Transcription Kit was used to reverse transcribe all of the isolated RNA, meaning that expressed TCRB transcripts were what got sequenced. Drawn from immuneACCESS, this table holds only the in-frame rearrangements with V and J called that TCRdb kept. Clones are partly lost; checked studies trace under half to an unresolved V gene and leave the rest unexplained. The sample table holds 350,000 or so clones, of which about 20% were seen once. The top ten clonotypes cover around 0.04% of the sample. The sample was naive CD4+ T cells from blood. The sample's cell subset or site label, decoded: true naive CD4+ T cells. The receptors here all came from a woman between 18 and 29 years old in good health.

The genes are TRBV28 and TRBJ2-1, with 10 bases aligning to TRBD2. V shed 5 bases, J shed 9 bases, and the junction held 13 bases outside the gene matches. Germline lookup yields CDR1 MDHEN and CDR2 SYDVKM. This CDR3 comprises 16 residues. CDR3 protein: CASSKALAGVSGEQFF. DNA for the CDR3: TGTGCCAGCAGTAAGGCCCTAGCGGGGGTGTCGGGTGAGCAGTTCTTC.

The chain couples TRBV25-1 to TRBJ2-7, with 8 positions matching TRBD2. This CDR3 has 13 amino acids. V was pared by 3 bases and J by 7 bases, with 5 bases of the junction left unmatched. Germline-derived CDR1 and CDR2 are MGHDK and SYGVNS. CDR3 sequence reads: CASSEGTRGEQYF. Written as DNA, the CDR3 is TGTGCCAGCAGTGAGGGGACTAGGGGTGAGCAGTACTTC.

This chain joins TRBV19 and TRBJ1-1; weak D call: TRBD1 (6 bases). The CDR3 has 13 amino acids. CDR1 LNHDA and CDR2 SQIVND come from the germline V gene (reference sequence). The V end lost 7 bases, the J end lost 1 base, and 10 bases lay between the germline ends. The CDR3 region is CASKAGANTEAFF. Written as DNA, the CDR3 is TGTGCCAGTAAGGCAGGGGCGAACACTGAAGCTTTCTTT.

This clone was counted a few times. The rearrangement uses TRBV5-4 and TRBJ2-7, with D unresolved. The CDR3 extends over 13 amino acids. Germline values: CDR1 SGHNT, CDR2 YYREEE (reference sequence). V shed 0 bases and J shed 3 bases, with 7 bases lying between them. This chain's CDR3 is CASSLEAGYEQYF. CDR3 nucleotides: TGTGCCAGCAGCTTGGAAGCAGGCTACGAGCAGTACTTC.

This clone was counted a few times. The chain couples TRBV25-1 to TRBJ1-1, with D unresolved. The CDR3 covers 11 residues. Germline loops: CDR1 MGHDK, CDR2 SYGVNS. The CDR3 DNA reads TGTGCGTCACAGAAGAACACTGAAGCTTTCTTT. It is translated as CASQKNTEAFF.

The CDR3, as DNA: TGTGCCAGTAGCCACCGGGAGACCCAGTACTTC. It specifies CASSHRETQYF. This rearrangement joins TRBV19 to TRBJ2-5, with D hard to call. From germline, CDR1 is LNHDA and CDR2 SQIVND (reference sequence). This CDR3 comprises 11 residues. Trimming took 6 bases from V and 5 from J, leaving 7 bases between them.

V gene TRBV4-3 combines with J gene TRBJ2-5, with TRBD1 identical over 7 bases. Unmatched junction bases numbered 6, after V lost 2 bases and J lost 9 bases. Per germline, CDR1 LGHNA and CDR2 YSLEER. The CDR3 extends over 13 amino acids. The CDR3 nucleotides are TGCGCCAGCAGCCAAAATAGAGACAGGGCCCAGTACTTC. Translation gives CASSQNRDRAQYF.

V is TRBV7-3 and J is TRBJ2-7, with D possibly TRBD2 on 6 matching bases. The germline V gene has CDR1 SGHTA and CDR2 FQGTGA. The CDR3 length is 15 residues. V was trimmed by 5 bases and J by 2 bases, leaving 16 bases between them. In DNA form, the CDR3 reads TGTGCCAGCAGCCTAGGGTCCGGCGGGACCTACGAGCAGTACTTC. Encoded protein: CASSLGSGGTYEQYF.

This clone has just a few counts. V usage is TRBV4-2 and J usage is TRBJ2-3, with D unclear. This CDR3 has 16 residues. Germline assignment: CDR1 LGHNA and CDR2 YNFKEQ. V lost 3 bases and J lost 4, with 17 bases in between. This chain's CDR3 is CASSHRGSRSADTQYF. The CDR3 DNA is TGTGCCAGCAGCCACCGAGGTTCGAGGAGCGCAGATACGCAGTATTTT.

This chain links TRBV7-3 with TRBJ2-5; TRBD1 aligns across 7 bases. J lost 2 bases, V lost 3 bases, and 0 bases had no gene match. This CDR3 region has 13 residues. Germline values: CDR1 SGHTA, CDR2 FQGTGA. The CDR3 DNA follows: TGTGCCAGCAGCTTGGGACAGCAAGAGACCCAGTACTTC. It codes for CASSLGQQETQYF.

This clone was seen a few times. This sequence joins TRBV18 and TRBJ1-2, with 7 bases lining up with TRBD1. V trimming: 3 bases; J trimming: 1 base; junction bases outside the gene matches: 8. The CDR3 consists of 16 residues. Germline lookup yields CDR1 KGHSH and CDR2 LQKENI. The CDR3 protein is CASSPNTGADNYGYTF. The CDR3 DNA reads TGTGCCAGCTCACCGAATACAGGGGCTGATAACTATGGCTACACCTTC.

This clone turned up a few times. The sample holds other DNA sequences that translate to the same CDR3. The chain employs TRBV5-1 and TRBJ2-7; 9 nucleotides agree with TRBD1. CDR3 length equals 14 residues. Unmatched junction bases numbered 7, after V lost 4 bases and J lost 5 bases. CDR1 is SGHRS and CDR2 is YFSETQ in the germline V gene. The CDR3 is CASSPGTGSHEQYF. Written as DNA, the CDR3 is TGCGCCAGCAGCCCCGGGACAGGGAGCCACGAGCAGTACTTC.

J is TRBJ2-3 and V is TRBV7-2; D may be TRBD2 (7 bases). The CDR3 is made up of 16 amino acids. The germline V gene encodes CDR1 SGHTA and CDR2 FQGNSA. V was shortened by 5 bases and J by 1 base, with 16 bases between the two germline ends. CDR3 DNA sequence: TGTGCCAGCAGCACCACTCGGGGGGCGGGCACAGATACGCAGTATTTT. This encodes CASSTTRGAGTDTQYF. The complete variable domain, with remaining parts taken from reference TRBV7-2 and TRBJ2-3, reads GAGVSQSPSNKVTEKGKDVELRCDPISGHTALYWYRQSLGQGLEFLIYFQGNSAPDKSGLPSDRFSAERTGGSVSTLTIQRTQQEDSAVYLCASSTTRGAGTDTQYFGPGTRLTVL.

This clone was found a few times. The chain carries TRBV30 and TRBJ1-1; maybe TRBD1 (6 bases). Deletions cut 4 bases from V and 0 bases from J, with 18 bases between. The V gene's germline CDR1 is GTSNPN and CDR2 SVGIG (reference sequence). The CDR3 length is 16 residues. Here the CDR3 reads CAWMGRGTLMNTEAFF. For the CDR3, the DNA is TGTGCCTGGATGGGCAGGGGCACACTCATGAACACTGAAGCTTTCTTT.

The V and J genes are TRBV6-1 and TRBJ2-1, with 9 bases matching TRBD2. V lost 8 bases, J lost 8 bases, and 10 bases stayed unmatched. Per the germline V gene, CDR1 is MNHNS and CDR2 is SASEGT. The CDR3 spans 14 residues. The DNA of the CDR3 is TGTGCCAGCGCACGAGCGGGAGGAGTCGATGAGCAGTTCTTC. Translating it yields CASARAGGVDEQFF.

This clone showed up just a few times. The chain joins TRBV15 to TRBJ1-6; the D is unclear. The V end lost 1 base, the J end lost 7 bases, and 5 bases lay between the germline ends. Germline lookup yields CDR1 LNHNV and CDR2 YYDKDF (reference sequence). The CDR3 covers 13 residues. The CDR3 region has the DNA TGTGCCACCAGCAGAGTGCAGAATTCACCCCTCCACTTT. It specifies CATSRVQNSPLHF.

V is TRBV5-1 and J is TRBJ2-7; D possibly corresponds to TRBD2 (5 bases). Germline CDR1 SGHRS, CDR2 YFSETQ. V was clipped by 3 bases and J by 2 bases, with 9 bases between them. The CDR3 runs to 13 residues. The CDR3 is CASSSGMTYEQYF. As DNA, the CDR3 is TGCGCCAGCAGCTCCGGGATGACCTACGAGCAGTACTTC.

Only a few counts were recorded for this clone. This CDR3 is also generated by other DNA sequences in the sample. This CDR3 is CASSLGTVQETQYF. The CDR3 DNA reads as TGCGCCAGCAGCTTGGGGACAGTCCAAGAGACCCAGTACTTC. The genes are TRBV5-1 and TRBJ2-5, with D possibly matching TRBD1 (6 bases). V was cut by 0 bases and J by 1 base, with 7 bases left in between. CDR3 size: 14 residues. Looked up from germline, CDR1 is SGHRS and CDR2 is YFSETQ.

This clone turned up a few times. The V gene is TRBV9, the J gene TRBJ2-1; TRBD2 aligns across 9 bases. The germline V gene has CDR1 SGDLS and CDR2 YYNGEE. This CDR3 region has 16 residues. The V segment lost 2 bases and the J segment 6 bases; nucleotides outside the gene matches: 9. Written as DNA, the CDR3 is TGTGCCAGCAGCGTGTCCGCGACTAGCGGTCGCAATGAGCAGTTCTTC. The encoded protein is CASSVSATSGRNEQFF.

This clone was recorded a few times. This chain links TRBV6-6 with TRBJ2-3; D is perhaps TRBD1 (5 bases). The CDR3 loop spans 14 amino acids. The V gene's germline CDR1 is MNHNY and CDR2 SVGAGI (reference sequence). Trimming took off 2 bases at V and 2 bases at J, with 8 bases between the two ends. The CDR3 sequence: CASSYGHTTDTQYF. The CDR3 DNA reads TGTGCCAGCAGTTACGGACACACCACAGATACGCAGTATTTT.